This TCR beta chain was retrieved from a study of cytomegalovirus exposure and HLA in healthy donors. In the study overall: Most genotyped donors, around 78% of some 400, had Caucasian-associated genetic ancestry.

A word on this clone: Its antigen remains unidentified.

Regarding the study as a whole: Beyond CMV serostatus, there was no information to go on about immune exposure. Evidence from a later analysis indicated that most CMV-associated TCR beta chains looked HLA-restricted. The study listed roughly 160 cytomegalovirus-associated TCR beta chains.

The V gene end was trimmed by 5 bases and the J gene end by 8 bases; junction bases not matched to a gene: 10. Germline V gene data show CDR1 as SGHAT and CDR2 as FQDESV (reference sequence). CDR3 length equals 14 residues. PCR involved 60 Vbeta and 13 Jbeta primers. Sequenced by immunoSEQ multiplex PCR; TCRdb stores in-frame clones only, minus some. The data hold 130,000 to 150,000 clones, with 70% to 85% observed a single time. The rearrangement links TRBV11-1 to TRBJ2-5; 8 bases fit TRBD1. The sample was PBMCs. The clonotype originates from a man in his forties in good health and CMV-seropositive. In DNA, the CDR3 is TGTGCCAGCAGCCCAACCCAGGGGGCAATCACCCAGTACTTC. As protein: CASSPTQGAITQYF.